A single sample gave rise to the 18 T cell receptor beta chains below, sequenced in a study of CD8 T cells in ankylosing spondylitis. Findings of the study overall: What appeared characteristic of ankylosing spondylitis blood was a TCR beta motif of under 10 highly homologous variants.

Their antigens are not known. Each CDR3 protein gets one entry after TCRdb re-called the 5' RACE reads with MiXCR. The profile shows 700,000 to 850,000 distinct CDR3 sequences, 12% of them singletons. Sequenced: blood, either unsorted or a sorted T cell fraction (not recorded which). The receptors come from a male donor with ankylosing spondylitis.

This clonotype occurred a few times. Its ends do not fully match the called genes, so a read error is possible. The V gene is TRBV20-1, the J gene TRBJ2-5; 8 positions match TRBD2. The CDR3 is 9 amino acids. CDR1 DFQATT and CDR2 SNEGSKA come from the germline V gene (reference sequence). CDR3 DNA: TGCAGTGCGACGCTAGCGGGTTCCTTC. This encodes CSATLAGSF.

Note on this clonotype: This may stem from a read error, because a much larger clone lies one nucleotide away. V and J are TRBV29-1 and TRBJ1-1; D uncertain. The germline V and J ends were trimmed by 6 bases and 0 bases, with 14 bases remaining between them. The CDR3 length is 14 residues. The germline gives CDR1 SQVTM, CDR2 ANQGSEA. This CDR3 reads CSVVVLSLNTEAFF. CDR3 DNA sequence: TGCAGCGTCGTAGTTCTGTCTTTGAACACTGAAGCTTTCTTT.

CDR3 region: CASSRSKFEADNTEAFF. The CDR3 DNA sequence: TGCGCCAGCAGCCGCTCCAAATTCGAGGCAGACAACACTGAAGCTTTCTTT. The chain couples TRBV5-1 to TRBJ1-1; no reliable D call. The CDR3 covers 17 residues. V was clipped by 4 bases and J by 2 bases, with 21 bases between them. Germline V lookup: CDR1 SGHRS, CDR2 YFSETQ.

The chain recombines TRBV7-2 with TRBJ2-5; no firm D call. The V gene's germline CDR1 is SGHTA and CDR2 FQGNSA. The length of the CDR3 is 12 residues. The V end was cut by 5 bases, the J end by 3 bases, with 7 bases between. The CDR3 sequence is CASSDTKETQYF. DNA for the CDR3: TGTGCCAGCAGCGACACCAAAGAGACCCAGTACTTC.

The V gene is TRBV27, the J gene TRBJ1-1; 9 bases match TRBD1. The V and J ends lost 5 bases and 9 bases, in that order; junction bases with no gene match: 10. Germline V gene lookup returns CDR1 MNHEY and CDR2 SMNVEV (reference sequence). This CDR3 contains 14 residues. The CDR3, as DNA: TGTGCCAGCAGTCTAACCGGGACAGGGTATAAAGCTTTCTTT. Its protein is CASSLTGTGYKAFF.

This chain uses TRBV20-1 with TRBJ1-5; D unresolved. V lost 2 bases to trimming and J lost 3 bases, with 8 bases between them. CDR1 is DFQATT, CDR2 SNEGSKA, per germline (reference sequence). The CDR3 has 13 residues. This CDR3 is CSARRAINQPQHF. For the CDR3, the DNA is TGCAGTGCTAGACGGGCCATCAATCAGCCCCAGCATTTT.

This clonotype appeared a single time. The chain has TRBV4-3 and TRBJ1-1; maybe TRBD1 (5 bases). CDR3 length: 14 amino acids. Germline-derived CDR1 and CDR2 are LGHNA and YSLEER. The ends were cut back, 0 bases at V and 7 bases at J, with 12 bases in the middle. CDR3 in amino acids: CASSQDPGLVEAFF. The DNA of the CDR3 is TGCGCCAGCAGCCAAGATCCAGGGTTGGTTGAAGCTTTCTTT.

The J gene is TRBJ2-1, the V gene TRBV20-1; 13 nucleotides line up with TRBD2. J gave up 7 bases and V 0 bases, and 6 bases lay outside the gene matches. The CDR3 runs to 16 residues. Germline V gene lookup returns CDR1 DFQATT and CDR2 SNEGSKA (reference sequence). CDR3 protein: CSARDRGTSGMNEQFF. CDR3 bases: TGCAGTGCTAGAGATCGCGGGACTAGCGGGATGAATGAGCAGTTCTTC.

The table lists this clonotype with a few counts. This chain connects TRBV4-2 to TRBJ2-7; 12 bases map to TRBD2. J gave up 6 bases and V 4 bases, and 16 bases lay outside the gene matches. The CDR3 covers 18 residues. The germline V gene has CDR1 LGHNA and CDR2 YNFKEQ. The CDR3 nucleotides are TGTGCCAGCAGCCTGCAATCTAGCGGGAGGGATGAAGTGGGCGAGCAGTACTTC. Protein product: CASSLQSSGRDEVGEQYF.

The chain carries TRBV7-2 and TRBJ1-2, with 9 nucleotides matching TRBD1. Unmatched junction bases numbered 9, after V lost 4 bases and J lost 9 bases. CDR1 and CDR2 from the germline V gene are SGHTA and FQGNSA. The CDR3 has 14 residues. CDR3 coding DNA: TGTGCCAGCAGCTCCAGGACAGGGGATCGGCGCTACACCTTC. This sequence encodes CASSSRTGDRRYTF.

V usage is TRBV20-1 and J usage is TRBJ1-2; D might be TRBD1 (5 bases). Per germline, CDR1 DFQATT and CDR2 SNEGSKA (reference sequence). Trimming took 1 base from V and 7 from J, leaving 16 bases between them. The length of the CDR3 is 14 residues. The DNA for the CDR3 is TGCAGTGCTAGAGTAGGGGCATCCCAACTTGGCTACACCTTC. The encoded protein is CSARVGASQLGYTF.

About this clonotype: The junction shows a germline mismatch at one end, possibly a read error. The chain joins TRBV7-2 to TRBJ2-1, with 8 positions matching TRBD1. CDR3 length: 15 residues. Germline lookup yields CDR1 SGHTA and CDR2 FQGNSA. The CDR3 reads CASSHRTGTYNKQFF. CDR3 bases: TGTGCCAGCAGCCATCGGACAGGGACCTACAATAAGCAGTTCTTC.

V usage is TRBV20-1 and J usage is TRBJ2-1; 7 bases agree with TRBD2. The CDR3 has 14 residues. The V gene end was trimmed by 5 bases and the J gene end by 5 bases; junction bases not matched to a gene: 9. The germline CDR1 and CDR2 sequences are DFQATT and SNEGSKA (reference sequence). CDR3 sequence: CSARTGTIDNEQFF. As DNA, the CDR3 is TGCAGTGCTCGGACGGGGACTATCGACAATGAGCAGTTCTTC.

This clonotype was picked up a small number of times. CDR3 in amino acids: CSAPPSGRGNEQYF. CDR3 coding DNA: TGCAGTGCCCCCCCTAGCGGGAGAGGAAACGAGCAGTACTTC. This rearrangement joins TRBV20-1 to TRBJ2-7, with 10 bases aligning to TRBD2. CDR3 size: 14 residues. The germline gives CDR1 DFQATT, CDR2 SNEGSKA (reference sequence). J was trimmed by 5 bases and V by 6 bases; bases with no gene match: 10.

The chain recombines TRBV20-1 with TRBJ2-7; TRBD2 agrees at 13 bases. Trimming removed 3 bases from V and 4 bases from J; junction bases left unmatched: 15. The CDR3 is 18 residues long. CDR1 and CDR2 (germline): DFQATT, SNEGSKA (reference sequence). CDR3 loop: CSASPRDRGTSGAYEQYF. The CDR3 DNA is TGCAGTGCTAGTCCTCGAGACAGGGGGACTAGCGGGGCTTACGAGCAGTACTTC.

The chain recombines TRBV4-3 with TRBJ1-2; 8 nucleotides agree with TRBD1. Trimming removed 6 bases from V and 8 bases from J; junction bases left unmatched: 8. Germline values: CDR1 LGHNA, CDR2 YSLEER. This CDR3 contains 13 residues. This CDR3 reads CASSSDRGVGYTF. The CDR3 DNA is TGCGCCAGCAGTTCCGACAGGGGAGTCGGCTACACCTTC.

CDR3 protein: CASSGRQPQETQYF. The CDR3 DNA is TGTGCCAGCAGCGGGAGACAGCCCCAAGAGACCCAGTACTTC. The chain has TRBV6-2 or TRBV6-3 and TRBJ2-5, with D tentatively TRBD2 (6 bases). The V and J ends lost 6 bases and 1 base respectively, with 12 bases between them. Germline V CDR1 and CDR2: MNHEY, SVGEGT. The CDR3 has 14 residues.

The J gene is TRBJ2-2, the V gene TRBV7-3; perhaps TRBD2 as D (7 bases). Per the germline V gene, CDR1 is SGHTA and CDR2 is FQGTGA. The CDR3 runs 20 residues. Trimming shortened V by 1 base and J by 1 base, and 22 bases separated the two germline ends. CDR3 sequence reads: CASSLNGGPMSSGNTGELFF. In DNA, the CDR3 is TGTGCCAGCAGCTTAAACGGGGGGCCTATGTCCTCGGGGAACACCGGGGAGCTGTTTTTT. Combining the CDR3 with reference TRBV7-3 and TRBJ2-2 gives the whole variable domain GAGVSQTPSNKVTEKGKYVELRCDPISGHTALYWYRQSLGQGPEFLIYFQGTGAADDSGLPNDRFFAVRPEGSVSTLKIQRTERGDSAVYLCASSLNGGPMSSGNTGELFFGEGSRLTVL.